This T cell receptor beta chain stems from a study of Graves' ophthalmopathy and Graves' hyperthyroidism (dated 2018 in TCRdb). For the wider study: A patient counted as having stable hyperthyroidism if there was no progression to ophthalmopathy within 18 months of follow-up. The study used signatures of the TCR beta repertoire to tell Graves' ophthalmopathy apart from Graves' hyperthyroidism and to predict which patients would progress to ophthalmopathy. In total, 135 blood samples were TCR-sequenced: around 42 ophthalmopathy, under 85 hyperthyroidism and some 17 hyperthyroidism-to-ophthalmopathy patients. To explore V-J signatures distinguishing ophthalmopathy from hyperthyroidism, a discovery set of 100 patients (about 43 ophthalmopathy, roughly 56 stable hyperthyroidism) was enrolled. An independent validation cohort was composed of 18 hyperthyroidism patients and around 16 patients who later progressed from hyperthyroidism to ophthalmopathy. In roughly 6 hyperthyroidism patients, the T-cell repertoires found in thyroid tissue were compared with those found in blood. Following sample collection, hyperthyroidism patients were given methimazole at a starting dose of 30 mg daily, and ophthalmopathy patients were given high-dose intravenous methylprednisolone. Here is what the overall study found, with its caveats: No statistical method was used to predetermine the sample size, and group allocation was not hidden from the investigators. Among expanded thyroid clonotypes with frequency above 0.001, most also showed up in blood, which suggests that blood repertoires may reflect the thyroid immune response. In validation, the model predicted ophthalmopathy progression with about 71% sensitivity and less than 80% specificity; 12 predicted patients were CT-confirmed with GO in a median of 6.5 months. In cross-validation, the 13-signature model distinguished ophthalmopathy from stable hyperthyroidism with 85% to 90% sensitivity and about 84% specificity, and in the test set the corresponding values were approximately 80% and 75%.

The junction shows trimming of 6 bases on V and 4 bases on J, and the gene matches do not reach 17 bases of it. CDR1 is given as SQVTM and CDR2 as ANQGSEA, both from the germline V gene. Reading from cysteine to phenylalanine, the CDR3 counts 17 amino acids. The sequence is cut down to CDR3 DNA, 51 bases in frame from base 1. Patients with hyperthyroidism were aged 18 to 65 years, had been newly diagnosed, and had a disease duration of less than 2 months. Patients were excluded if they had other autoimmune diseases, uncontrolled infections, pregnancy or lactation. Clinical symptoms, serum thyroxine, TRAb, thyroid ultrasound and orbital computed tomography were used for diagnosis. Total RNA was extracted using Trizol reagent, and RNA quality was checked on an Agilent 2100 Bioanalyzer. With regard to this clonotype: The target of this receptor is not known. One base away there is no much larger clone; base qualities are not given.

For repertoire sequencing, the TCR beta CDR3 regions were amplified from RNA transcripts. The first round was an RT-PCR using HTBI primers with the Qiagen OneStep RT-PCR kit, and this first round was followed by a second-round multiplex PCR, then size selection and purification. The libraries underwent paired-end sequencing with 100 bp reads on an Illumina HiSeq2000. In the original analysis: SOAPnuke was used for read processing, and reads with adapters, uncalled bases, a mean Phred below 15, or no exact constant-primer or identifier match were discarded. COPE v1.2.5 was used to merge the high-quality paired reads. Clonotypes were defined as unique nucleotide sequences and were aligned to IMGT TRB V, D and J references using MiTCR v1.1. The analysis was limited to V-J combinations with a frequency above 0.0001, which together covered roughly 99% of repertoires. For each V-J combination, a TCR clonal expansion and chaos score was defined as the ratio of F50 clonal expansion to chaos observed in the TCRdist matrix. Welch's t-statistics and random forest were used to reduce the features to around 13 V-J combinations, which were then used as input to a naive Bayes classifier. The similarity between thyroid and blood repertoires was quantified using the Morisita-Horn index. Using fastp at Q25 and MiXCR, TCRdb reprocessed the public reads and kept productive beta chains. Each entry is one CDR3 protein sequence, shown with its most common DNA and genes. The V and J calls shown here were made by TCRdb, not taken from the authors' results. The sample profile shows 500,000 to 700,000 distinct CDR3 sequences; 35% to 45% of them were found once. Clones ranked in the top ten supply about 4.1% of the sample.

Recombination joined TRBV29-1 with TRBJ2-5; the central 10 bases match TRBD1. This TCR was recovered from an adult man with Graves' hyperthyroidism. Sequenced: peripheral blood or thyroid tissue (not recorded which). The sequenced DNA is TGCAGCGTAGACAGGGGGCGCGGGACAGGGATCGGAGAGACCCAGTACTTC. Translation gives CSVDRGRGTGIGETQYF.